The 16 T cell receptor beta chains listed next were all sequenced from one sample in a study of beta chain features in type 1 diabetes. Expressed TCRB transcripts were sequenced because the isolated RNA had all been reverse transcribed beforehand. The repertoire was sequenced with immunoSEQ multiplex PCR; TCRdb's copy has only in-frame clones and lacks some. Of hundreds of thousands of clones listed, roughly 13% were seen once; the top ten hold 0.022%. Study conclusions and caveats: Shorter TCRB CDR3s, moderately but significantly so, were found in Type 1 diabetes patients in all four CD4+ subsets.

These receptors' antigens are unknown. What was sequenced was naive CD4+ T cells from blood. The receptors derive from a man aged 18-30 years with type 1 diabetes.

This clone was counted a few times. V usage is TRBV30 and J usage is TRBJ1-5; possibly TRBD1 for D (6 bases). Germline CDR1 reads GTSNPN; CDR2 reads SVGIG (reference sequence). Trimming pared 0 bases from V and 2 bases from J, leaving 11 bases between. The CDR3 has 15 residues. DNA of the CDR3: TGTGCCTGGAGTGTACCAGGGGTGCGCAATCAGCCCCAGCATTTT. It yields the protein CAWSVPGVRNQPQHF.

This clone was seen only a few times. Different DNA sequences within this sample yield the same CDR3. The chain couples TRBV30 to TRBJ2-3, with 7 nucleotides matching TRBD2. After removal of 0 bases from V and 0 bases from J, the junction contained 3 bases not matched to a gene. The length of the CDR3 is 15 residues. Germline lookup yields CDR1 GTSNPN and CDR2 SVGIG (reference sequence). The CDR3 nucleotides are TGTGCCTGGAGTGTCGGGGGGACTAGCACAGATACGCAGTATTTT. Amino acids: CAWSVGGTSTDTQYF. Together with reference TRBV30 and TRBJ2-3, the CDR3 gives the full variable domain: SQTIHQWPATLVQPVGSPLSLECTVEGTSNPNLYWYRQAAGRGLQLLFYSVGIGQISSEVPQNLSASRPQDRQFILSSKKLLLSDSGFYLCAWSVGGTSTDTQYFGPGTRLTVL.

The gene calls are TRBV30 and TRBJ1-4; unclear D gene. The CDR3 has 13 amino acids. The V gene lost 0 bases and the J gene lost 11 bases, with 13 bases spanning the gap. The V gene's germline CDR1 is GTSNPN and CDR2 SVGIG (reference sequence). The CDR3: CAWSVQSVPKLFF. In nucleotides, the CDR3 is TGTGCCTGGAGTGTACAATCAGTCCCGAAACTGTTTTTT.

DNA of the CDR3: TGTGCCACCAGCAGAGATCATGGTGAGACGTGGGGCAATGAGCAGTTCTTC. Translated: CATSRDHGETWGNEQFF. The V call is TRBV15, the J call TRBJ2-1; no firm D call. Looked up from germline, CDR1 is LNHNV and CDR2 is YYDKDF (reference sequence). V was cut by 0 bases and J by 6 bases, with 18 bases left in between. This CDR3 region has 17 residues.

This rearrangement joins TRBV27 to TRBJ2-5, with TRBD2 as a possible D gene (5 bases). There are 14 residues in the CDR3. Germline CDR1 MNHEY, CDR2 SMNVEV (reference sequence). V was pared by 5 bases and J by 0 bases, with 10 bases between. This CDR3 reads CASSHKRYQETQYF. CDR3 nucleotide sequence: TGTGCCAGCAGTCACAAGCGGTACCAAGAGACCCAGTACTTC.

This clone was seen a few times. The CDR3 nucleotides read TGTGCCAGCTCACCCGCGGACAGGGTCGGTCAGCCCCAGCATTTT. Protein product: CASSPADRVGQPQHF. The chain links TRBV18 to TRBJ1-5, with 8 bases aligning to TRBD1. Unmatched junction bases numbered 7, after V lost 3 bases and J lost 6 bases. The CDR3 consists of 15 residues. Germline CDR1 and CDR2: KGHSH and LQKENI. Full variable domain (outside the CDR3, taken from reference TRBV18 and TRBJ1-5): NAGVMQNPRHLVRRRGQEARLRCSPMKGHSHVYWYRQLPEEGLKFMVYLQKENIIDESGMPKERFSAEFPKEGPSILRIQQVVRGDSAAYFCASSPADRVGQPQHFGDGTRLSIL.

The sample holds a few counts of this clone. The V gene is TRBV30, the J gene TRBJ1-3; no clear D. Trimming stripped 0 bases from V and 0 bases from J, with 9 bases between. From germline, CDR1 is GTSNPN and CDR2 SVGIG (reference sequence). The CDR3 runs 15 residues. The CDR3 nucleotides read TGTGCCTGGAGTGTGGACGGGGACTCTGGAAACACCATATATTTT. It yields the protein CAWSVDGDSGNTIYF.

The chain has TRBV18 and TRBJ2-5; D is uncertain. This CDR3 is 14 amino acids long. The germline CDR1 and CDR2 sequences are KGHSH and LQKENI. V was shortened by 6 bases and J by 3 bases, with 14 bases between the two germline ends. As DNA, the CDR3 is TGTGCCAGCTCCACTACGGAGTTGGAAGAGACCCAGTACTTC. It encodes CASSTTELEETQYF.

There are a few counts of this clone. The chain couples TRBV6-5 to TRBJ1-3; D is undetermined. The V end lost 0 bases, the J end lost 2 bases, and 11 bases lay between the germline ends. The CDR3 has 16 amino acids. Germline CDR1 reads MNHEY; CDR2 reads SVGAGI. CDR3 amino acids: CASSYSTLAPGNTIYF. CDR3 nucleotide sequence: TGTGCCAGCAGTTACTCGACTCTGGCCCCTGGAAACACCATATATTTT.

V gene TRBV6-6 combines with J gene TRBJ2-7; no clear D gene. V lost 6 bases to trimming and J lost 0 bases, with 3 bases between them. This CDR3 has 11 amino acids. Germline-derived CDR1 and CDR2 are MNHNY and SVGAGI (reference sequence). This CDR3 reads CASRHSYEQYF. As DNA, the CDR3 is TGTGCCAGCAGGCACTCCTACGAGCAGTACTTC.

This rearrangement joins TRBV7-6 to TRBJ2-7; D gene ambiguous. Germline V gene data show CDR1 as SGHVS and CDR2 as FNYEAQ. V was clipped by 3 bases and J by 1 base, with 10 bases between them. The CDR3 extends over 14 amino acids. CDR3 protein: CASSLGIWSYEQYF. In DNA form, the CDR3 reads TGTGCCAGCAGCTTGGGAATTTGGTCCTACGAGCAGTACTTC.

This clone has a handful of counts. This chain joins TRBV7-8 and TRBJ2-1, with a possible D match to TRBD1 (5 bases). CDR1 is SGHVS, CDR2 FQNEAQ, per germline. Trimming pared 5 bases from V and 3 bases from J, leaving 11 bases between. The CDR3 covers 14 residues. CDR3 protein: CASSRGAVYNEQFF. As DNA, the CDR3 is TGTGCCAGCAGCCGTGGGGCAGTCTACAATGAGCAGTTCTTC.

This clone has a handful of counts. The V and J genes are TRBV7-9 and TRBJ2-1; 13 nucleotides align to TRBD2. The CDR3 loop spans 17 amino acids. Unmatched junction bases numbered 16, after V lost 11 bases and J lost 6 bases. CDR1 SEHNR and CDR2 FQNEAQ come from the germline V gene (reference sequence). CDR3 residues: CAGQGGTSGKAINEQFF. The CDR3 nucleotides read TGTGCCGGACAAGGTGGGACTAGCGGGAAGGCCATCAATGAGCAGTTCTTC.

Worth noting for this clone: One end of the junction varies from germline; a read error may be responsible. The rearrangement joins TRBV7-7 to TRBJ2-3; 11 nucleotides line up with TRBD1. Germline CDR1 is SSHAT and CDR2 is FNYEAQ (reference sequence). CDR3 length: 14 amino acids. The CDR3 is CASSLGQGADTQYF. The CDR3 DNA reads TGTGCTAGCAGCCTGGGACAGGGGGCAGATACGCAGTATTTT.

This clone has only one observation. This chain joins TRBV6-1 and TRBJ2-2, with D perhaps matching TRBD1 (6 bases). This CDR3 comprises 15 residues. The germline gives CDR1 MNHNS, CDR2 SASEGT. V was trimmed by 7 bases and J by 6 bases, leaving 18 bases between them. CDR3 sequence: CASTRNEGVAGELFF. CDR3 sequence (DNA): TGTGCCAGCACCCGTAACGAGGGGGTGGCCGGGGAGCTGTTTTTT.

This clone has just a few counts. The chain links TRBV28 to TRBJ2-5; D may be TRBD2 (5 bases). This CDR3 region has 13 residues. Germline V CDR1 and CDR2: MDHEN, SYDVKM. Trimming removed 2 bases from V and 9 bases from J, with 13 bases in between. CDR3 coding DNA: TGTGCCAGCAGTTTAGCCCGGGTGAGGGCCCAGTACTTC. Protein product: CASSLARVRAQYF.